This T cell receptor beta chain stems from a study of T cell responses to AZD1222 COVID-19 vaccine (dated by TCRdb to 2020 to 2022). As for the study more broadly: AZD1222 recipients given second doses at about 4 weeks or at about 12 weeks were pooled, since spike-specific TCR depth and breadth were not found to differ between the two schedules. Trial participants were enrolled by age into subgroups of 18-55, 56-69 and 70-plus years, and about 150, 27 and 61 TCR-sequenced participants, respectively, were included in these subgroups. A total of 233 trial participants underwent TCR sequencing, of whom some 210 received two doses of AZD1222 and 26 received two doses of the MenACWY control vaccine.

The CDR3 regions of human TCRbeta chains were analyzed by immunosequencing. As for how the authors treated the data: Repertoire TCRs were checked for matches against a reference library of SARS-CoV-2-specific TCRs that had been generated using the MIRA antigen-specificity platform. Breadth meant the fraction of unique TCRs that were SARS-CoV-2-associated, whereas depth meant the fraction of total T cells that were SARS-CoV-2-associated. Using the MIRA data, every spike-specific TCR was mapped to the spike region that the TCR reacted to and assigned to either a CD4 or a CD8 class. Log10-transformed breadth and depth values were compared by one-way ANOVA with Sidak's multiple comparisons tests. TCRdb took this table from immuneACCESS and kept in-frame rearrangements with V and J called. Such tables lack part of the clones; where checked against another copy, unresolved V genes explain under half of the gap, and the rest is unexplained. V, J and clone size are taken as reported in that table, and D and trimming were inferred from the DNA itself. The sample includes about 140,000 clones, with roughly 92% observed a single time. Of the sample, more than 5% falls within the top ten clones.

About this clone itself: The specificity of this receptor is unknown. There are no base qualities to consult, and no much larger clone falls within one base.

Taken from cysteine to phenylalanine, the CDR3 has 17 residues. CDR3 DNA is the only sequence kept; it has 51 bases, read in frame from the first base. The germline V gene (reference sequence) specifies SEHNR as CDR1 and FQNEAQ as CDR2. Trimming removed 5 bases from V and 5 bases from J, leaving 24 bases between the germline ends. The time point label, read with the paper, signifies: baseline before first vaccination. Vaccinee samples were obtained from the UK trials COV001 and COV002, which included a single-blind randomized controlled phase 2/3 trial of AZD1222 (ChAdOx1 nCoV-19) in healthy adults. For TCRbeta chain sequencing, PBMC samples were collected from trial participants at day 0 and at day 28 after the second dose. Study-level results and caveats: No day 14 peak-response samples were available, so repertoires were characterized only after the peak T cell response. Spike-specific TCR breadth and depth rose significantly after two AZD1222 doses compared with day 0 and with MenACWY recipients. The vaccine-associated CD4 TCRs covered the entire spike protein, and the dominant responses fell in regions 160-218 and 743-854. Most participants were white British and females outnumbered males, and the authors suggested that clonal diversity may have been underestimated. Conclusions about previously exposed vaccinees were limited because only a handful of AZD1222 recipients were SARS-CoV-2 seropositive at baseline. In the small 56-69-year group, the increase in depth fell short of significance, most likely because of low power. Reportedly, almost half of the unique spike-specific TCRs recognized epitopes lying outside the regions that are mutated in the B.1.351 and B.1.1.7 variants.

The source of this sequence is an adult in good health. Sequenced material: peripheral blood, taken on day 0 of AZD1222 vaccination. The sequence links TRBV7-9 to TRBJ2-5, and perhaps TRBD2 as D gene, on 7 matching bases. The nucleotide sequence reads as follows: TGTGCCAGCAGCCCGGAAATGGGCGGGGGCGTCGCTGAGACCCAGTACTTC. The translation is CASSPEMGGGVAETQYF. Full variable domain (CDR3 extended with the reference TRBV7-9 and TRBJ2-5 proteins): DTGVSQNPRHKITKRGQNVTFRCDPISEHNRLYWYRQTLGQGPEFLTYFQNEAQLEKSRLLSDRFSAERPKGSFSTLEIQRTEQGDSAMYLCASSPEMGGGVAETQYFGPGTRLLVL.